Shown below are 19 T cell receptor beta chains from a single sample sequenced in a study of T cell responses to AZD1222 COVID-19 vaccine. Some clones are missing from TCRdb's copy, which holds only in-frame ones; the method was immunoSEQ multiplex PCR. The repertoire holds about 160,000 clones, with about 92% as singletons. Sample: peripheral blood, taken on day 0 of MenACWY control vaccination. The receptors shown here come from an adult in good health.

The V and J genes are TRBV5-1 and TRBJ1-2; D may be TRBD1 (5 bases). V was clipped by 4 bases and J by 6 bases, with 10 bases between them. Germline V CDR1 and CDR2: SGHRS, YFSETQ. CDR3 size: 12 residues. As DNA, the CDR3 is TGCGCCAGCAGCCCGGGGGGGGATGGCTACACCTTC. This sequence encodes CASSPGGDGYTF.

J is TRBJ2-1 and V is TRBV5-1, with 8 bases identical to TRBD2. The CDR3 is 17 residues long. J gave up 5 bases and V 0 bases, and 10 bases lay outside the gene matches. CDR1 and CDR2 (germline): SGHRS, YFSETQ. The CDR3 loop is CASSLVGPGGPNNEQFF. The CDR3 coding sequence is TGCGCCAGCAGCTTGGTGGGGCCGGGAGGGCCGAACAATGAGCAGTTCTTC.

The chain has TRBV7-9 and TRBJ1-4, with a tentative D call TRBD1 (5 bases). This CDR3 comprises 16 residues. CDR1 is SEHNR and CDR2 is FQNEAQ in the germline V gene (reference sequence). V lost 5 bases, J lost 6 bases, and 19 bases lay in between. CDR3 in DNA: TGTGCCAGCAGCCTGAGTTCTGGCAGGGCCGATGAAAAACTGTTTTTT. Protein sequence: CASSLSSGRADEKLFF.

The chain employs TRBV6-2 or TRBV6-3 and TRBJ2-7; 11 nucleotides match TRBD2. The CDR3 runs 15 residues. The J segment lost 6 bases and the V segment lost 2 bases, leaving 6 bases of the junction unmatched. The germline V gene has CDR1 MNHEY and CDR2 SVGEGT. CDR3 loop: CASSYRWLAGGEQYF. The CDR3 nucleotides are TGTGCCAGCAGTTACAGGTGGCTAGCGGGAGGCGAGCAGTACTTC.

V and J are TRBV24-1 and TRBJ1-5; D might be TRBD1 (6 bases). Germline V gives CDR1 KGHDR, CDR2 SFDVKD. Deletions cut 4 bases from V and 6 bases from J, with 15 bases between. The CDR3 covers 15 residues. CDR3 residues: CATSEGWGAGQPQHF. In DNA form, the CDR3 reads TGTGCCACCAGTGAAGGATGGGGGGCCGGTCAGCCCCAGCATTTT.

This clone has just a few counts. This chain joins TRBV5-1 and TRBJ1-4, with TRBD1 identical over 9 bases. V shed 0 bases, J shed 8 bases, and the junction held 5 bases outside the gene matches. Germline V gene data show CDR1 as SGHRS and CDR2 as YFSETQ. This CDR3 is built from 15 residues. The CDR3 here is CASSLDGTGNEKLFF. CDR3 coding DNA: TGCGCCAGCAGCTTGGATGGGACAGGGAACGAAAAACTGTTTTTT.

CDR3 DNA sequence: TGTGCCAGCAGTTTTCACAGGGATGAAAAACTGTTTTTT. Amino acids: CASSFHRDEKLFF. J is TRBJ1-4 and V is TRBV27; perhaps TRBD1 as D (6 bases). The V end lost 3 bases, the J end lost 6 bases, and 8 bases lay between the germline ends. The CDR3 runs to 13 residues. Germline CDR1 is MNHEY and CDR2 is SMNVEV (reference sequence).

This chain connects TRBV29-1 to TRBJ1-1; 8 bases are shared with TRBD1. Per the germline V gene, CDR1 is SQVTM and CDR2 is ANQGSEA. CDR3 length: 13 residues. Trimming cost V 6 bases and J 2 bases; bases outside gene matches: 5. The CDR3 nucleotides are TGCAGCGTGAGGACAGGGACCAACACTGAAGCTTTCTTT. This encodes CSVRTGTNTEAFF.

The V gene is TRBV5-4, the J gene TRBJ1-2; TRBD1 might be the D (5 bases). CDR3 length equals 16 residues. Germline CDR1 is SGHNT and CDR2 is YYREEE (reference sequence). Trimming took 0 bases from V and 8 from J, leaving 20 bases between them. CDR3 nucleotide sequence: TGTGCCAGCAGCTTGGGGGGCGGAGCCCTACGTGAGGGCTACACCTTC. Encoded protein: CASSLGGGALREGYTF.

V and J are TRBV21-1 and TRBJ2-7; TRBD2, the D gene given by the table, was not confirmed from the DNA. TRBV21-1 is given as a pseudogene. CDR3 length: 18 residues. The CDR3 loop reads CASSKGTSGRGGSYEQYF. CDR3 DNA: TGTGCCAGCAGCAAAGGGACTAGCGGGAGGGGGGGCTCCTACGAGCAGTACTTC.

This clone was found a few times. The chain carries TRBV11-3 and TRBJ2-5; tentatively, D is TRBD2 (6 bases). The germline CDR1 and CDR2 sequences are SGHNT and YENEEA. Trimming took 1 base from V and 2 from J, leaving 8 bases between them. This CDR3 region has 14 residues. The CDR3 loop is CASSLAGAQETQYF. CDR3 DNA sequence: TGTGCCAGCAGCTTAGCGGGAGCTCAAGAGACCCAGTACTTC.

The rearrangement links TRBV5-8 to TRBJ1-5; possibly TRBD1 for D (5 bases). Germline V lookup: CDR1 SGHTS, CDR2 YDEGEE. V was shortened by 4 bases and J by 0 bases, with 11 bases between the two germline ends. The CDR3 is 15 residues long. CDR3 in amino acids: CASSGRVGSNQPQHF. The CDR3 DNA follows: TGTGCCAGCAGCGGCAGGGTAGGTAGCAATCAGCCCCAGCATTTT.

CDR3 in amino acids: CASSALPGLAGGSSYNEQFF. In DNA, the CDR3 is TGCGCCAGCAGTGCCCTACCGGGACTAGCGGGTGGAAGCTCCTACAATGAGCAGTTCTTC. The rearrangement uses TRBV10-2 and TRBJ2-1; 12 bases align to TRBD2. V was clipped by 4 bases and J by 0 bases; unmatched bases: 13. Per the germline V gene, CDR1 is WSHSY and CDR2 is SAAADI. The CDR3 totals 20 residues.

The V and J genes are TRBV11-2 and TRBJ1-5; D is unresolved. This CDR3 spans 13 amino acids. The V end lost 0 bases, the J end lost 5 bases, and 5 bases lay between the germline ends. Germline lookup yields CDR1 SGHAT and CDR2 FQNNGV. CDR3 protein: CASSLERDQPQHF. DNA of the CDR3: TGTGCCAGCAGCTTAGAAAGGGATCAGCCCCAGCATTTT.

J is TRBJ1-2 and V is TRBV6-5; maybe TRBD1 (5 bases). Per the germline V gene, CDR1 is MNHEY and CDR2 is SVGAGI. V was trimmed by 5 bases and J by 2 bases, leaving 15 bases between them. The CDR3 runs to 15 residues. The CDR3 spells CASSPLGRKNYGYTF. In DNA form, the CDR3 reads TGTGCCAGCAGTCCCCTGGGACGGAAAAACTATGGCTACACCTTC.

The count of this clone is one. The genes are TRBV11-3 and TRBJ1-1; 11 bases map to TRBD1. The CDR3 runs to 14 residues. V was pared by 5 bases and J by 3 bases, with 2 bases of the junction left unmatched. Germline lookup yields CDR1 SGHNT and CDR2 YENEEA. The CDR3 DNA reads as TGTGCCAGCAGCGGACAGGGGGCACACACTGAAGCTTTCTTT. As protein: CASSGQGAHTEAFF.

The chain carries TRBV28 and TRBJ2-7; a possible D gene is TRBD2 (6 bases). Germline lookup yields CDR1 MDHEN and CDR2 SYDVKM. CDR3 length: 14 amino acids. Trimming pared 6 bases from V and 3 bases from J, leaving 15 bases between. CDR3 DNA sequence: TGTGCCAGCAGCGAGGGGCGGGATGGCTACGAGCAGTACTTC. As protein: CASSEGRDGYEQYF.

DNA for the CDR3: TGCGCCAGCGGCGGGGGGGCAGATGGCTACACCTTC. Amino acids: CASGGGADGYTF. The rearrangement uses TRBV5-1 and TRBJ1-2; TRBD1 is a possible D gene (6 bases). The germline V gene encodes CDR1 SGHRS and CDR2 YFSETQ. With 7 bases removed from V and 6 bases from J, the gap between germline ends came to 13 bases. The CDR3 runs 12 residues.

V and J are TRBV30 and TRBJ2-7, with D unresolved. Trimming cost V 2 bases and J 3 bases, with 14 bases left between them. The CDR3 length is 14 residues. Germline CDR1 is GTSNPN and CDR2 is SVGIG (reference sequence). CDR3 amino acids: CAWSRQALLYEQYF. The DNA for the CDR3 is TGTGCCTGGAGTCGGCAGGCCCTCCTCTACGAGCAGTACTTC.